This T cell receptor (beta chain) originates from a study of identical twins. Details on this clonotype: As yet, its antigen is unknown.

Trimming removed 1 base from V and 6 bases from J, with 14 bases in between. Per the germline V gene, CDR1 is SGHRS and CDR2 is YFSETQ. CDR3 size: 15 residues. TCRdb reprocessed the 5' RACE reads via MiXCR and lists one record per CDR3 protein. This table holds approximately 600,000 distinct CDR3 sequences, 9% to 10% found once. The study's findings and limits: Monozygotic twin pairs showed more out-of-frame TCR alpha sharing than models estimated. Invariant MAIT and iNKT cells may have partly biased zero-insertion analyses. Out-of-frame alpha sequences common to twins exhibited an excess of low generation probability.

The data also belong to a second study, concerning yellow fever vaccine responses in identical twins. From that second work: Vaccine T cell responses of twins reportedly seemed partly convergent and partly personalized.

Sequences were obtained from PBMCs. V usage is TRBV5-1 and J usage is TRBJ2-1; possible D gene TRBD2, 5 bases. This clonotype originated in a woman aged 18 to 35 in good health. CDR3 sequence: CASSLTGELVNEQFF. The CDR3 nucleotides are TGCGCCAGCAGCTTGACCGGGGAGTTGGTCAATGAGCAGTTCTTC.